In its sample, the clone carrying this T cell receptor (beta chain) was seen a few times. Germline V CDR1 and CDR2: DFQATT, SNEGSKA (reference sequence). This CDR3 is 15 amino acids long. Trimming pared 2 bases from V and 1 base from J, leaving 12 bases between. The sample belongs to a study of T cells in Graves' hyperthyroidism and ophthalmopathy. Study-level background: Peripheral blood samples were taken at initial diagnosis, prior to any treatment.

The TCR beta CDR3 regions underwent amplification using RNA transcripts as the source. The HTBI set primed first-round TCR CDR3 RT-PCR. TCRdb analysed the multiplex PCR reads with MiXCR anew, one entry per CDR3 protein. The sample gives almost 600,000 distinct CDR3 sequences, about 15% of which show up once; approximately 5.7% is in the top ten. The specimen was blood. The rearrangement uses TRBV20-1 and TRBJ1-5, with a possible D match to TRBD1 (5 bases). This receptor was taken from a woman in her 30s with Graves' hyperthyroidism that later progressed to Graves' ophthalmopathy. Written as DNA, the CDR3 is TGCAGTGCTAGAAACCTCCGGGACAGCAATCAGCCCCAGCATTTT. This translates into CSARNLRDSNQPQHF.